What follows are 26 T cell receptor beta chains derived from one specimen sequenced in a study of blood T cell repertoires in COVID-19. Assay used: immunoSEQ multiplex PCR; TCRdb lists only in-frame clones, some missing. The table lists 150,000 to 200,000 clones, approximately 80% of them singletons, with around 5.9% in the top ten. The sample was PBMCs or T cells enriched from blood (not recorded which). These receptors were taken from a middle-aged man who had recovered from COVID-19.

This chain connects TRBV6-5 to TRBJ2-7, with no clear D. Trimming pared 4 bases from V and 3 bases from J, leaving 10 bases between. Germline V lookup: CDR1 MNHEY, CDR2 SVGAGI. There are 13 residues in the CDR3. The CDR3 region is CASSSPRNYEQYF. In DNA form, the CDR3 reads TGTGCCAGCAGTTCCCCGAGGAACTACGAGCAGTACTTC.

Only one count was recorded for this clone. The chain has TRBV19 and TRBJ1-1, with a possible D match to TRBD1 (6 bases). V was trimmed by 3 bases and J by 2 bases, leaving 10 bases between them. The CDR3 consists of 14 residues. CDR1 is LNHDA, CDR2 SQIVND, per germline (reference sequence). CDR3 in amino acids: CASSMGTPNTEAFF. CDR3 DNA: TGTGCCAGTAGTATGGGGACACCCAACACTGAAGCTTTCTTT.

The CDR3 loop reads CATSEPPGQNTGELFF. CDR3 DNA: TGTGCCACCAGTGAACCCCCGGGACAGAACACCGGGGAGCTGTTTTTT. The rearrangement uses TRBV24-1 and TRBJ2-2; the D gene is possibly TRBD1 (6 bases). Trimming stripped 4 bases from V and 1 base from J, with 12 bases between. The CDR3 consists of 16 residues. CDR1 is KGHDR, CDR2 SFDVKD, per germline.

The chain employs TRBV19 and TRBJ2-4; TRBD2 matches at 7 bases. The CDR3 totals 17 residues. V shed 5 bases, J shed 3 bases, and the junction held 13 bases outside the gene matches. Germline V lookup: CDR1 LNHDA, CDR2 SQIVND (reference sequence). CDR3 sequence reads: CASSFGGSWGIKNIQYF. The CDR3 DNA follows: TGTGCCAGTAGTTTCGGGGGGAGCTGGGGGATCAAAAACATTCAGTACTTC.

There are a few counts of this clone. The chain has TRBV2 and TRBJ2-7; 13 bases fit TRBD2. Germline assignment: CDR1 SNHLY and CDR2 FYNNEI. The CDR3 loop spans 17 amino acids. V lost 1 base, J lost 9 bases, and 12 bases stayed unmatched. In DNA form, the CDR3 reads TGTGCCAGCAGTGAAGGTGGACTAGCGGGGGCCTTCCCATGGCAGTACGTC. As protein: CASSEGGLAGAFPWQYV.

The V call is TRBV6-5, the J call TRBJ2-7, with 8 bases matching TRBD1. Germline CDR1 MNHEY, CDR2 SVGAGI. J was trimmed by 2 bases and V by 1 base; bases with no gene match: 1. This CDR3 contains 14 residues. The CDR3 loop is CASSYWDRTYEQYF. For the CDR3, the DNA is TGTGCCAGCAGTTACTGGGACAGGACCTACGAGCAGTACTTC.

The genes are TRBV12-3 or TRBV12-4 and TRBJ2-7, with D hard to call. CDR3 length: 13 amino acids. Trimming stripped 4 bases from V and 1 base from J, with 8 bases between. In DNA form, the CDR3 reads TGTGCCAGCAGTTCTGACGGGTCCTACGAGCAGTACGTC. Amino acids: CASSSDGSYEQYV.

A few counts support this clone. J is TRBJ2-1 and V is TRBV11-3, with D possibly TRBD2 on 5 matching bases. The V and J ends lost 1 base and 9 bases respectively, with 10 bases between them. Per germline, CDR1 SGHNT and CDR2 YENEEA. The CDR3 runs 13 residues. Here the CDR3 DNA reads TGTGCCAGCAGCTTAGTTCTTGGAGGTGAGCAGTTCTTC. Translated, it gives CASSLVLGGEQFF. The full variable domain, its missing parts supplied by reference TRBV11-3 and TRBJ2-1, is EAGVVQSPRYKIIEKKQPVAFWCNPISGHNTLYWYLQNLGQGPELLIRYENEEAVDDSQLPKDRFSAERLKGVDSTLKIQPAELGDSAVYLCASSLVLGGEQFFGPGTRLTVL.

For this clone: One junction end does not reproduce the germline sequence, and a read error may be involved. J is TRBJ2-3 and V is TRBV5-6; 9 nucleotides agree with TRBD2. CDR1 SGHDT and CDR2 YYEEEE come from the germline V gene. The CDR3 length is 15 residues. The CDR3 region has the DNA TGTGCCAGTAGCTTGGTCCTAGCGGGGACAGATACGCAGTATTTT. Its protein product is CASSLVLAGTDTQYF.

The rearrangement links TRBV28 to TRBJ2-5; D possibly corresponds to TRBD2 (5 bases). Germline-derived CDR1 and CDR2 are MDHEN and SYDVKM. The ends were cut back, 4 bases at V and 5 bases at J, with 11 bases in the middle. The CDR3 runs to 13 residues. The CDR3: CASSSTPGETQYF. CDR3 DNA: TGTGCCAGCAGTTCGACCCCGGGGGAGACCCAGTACTTC. Using reference TRBV28 and TRBJ2-5 for the parts outside the CDR3, the full variable domain is DVKVTQSSRYLVKRTGEKVFLECVQDMDHENMFWYRQDPGLGLRLIYFSYDVKMKEKGDIPEGYSVSREKKERFSLILESASTNQTSMYLCASSSTPGETQYFGPGTRLLVL.

This clone was seen once. The genes are TRBV6-1 and TRBJ1-1; D is unclear. The CDR3 consists of 16 residues. V lost 1 base, J lost 4 bases, and 16 bases lay in between. The germline CDR1 and CDR2 sequences are MNHNS and SASEGT. The CDR3 spells CASSEDLSDSFTEAFF. The CDR3 DNA reads TGTGCCAGCAGTGAAGACCTATCGGACTCTTTCACTGAAGCTTTCTTT.

There are a few counts of this clone. This chain joins TRBV29-1 and TRBJ1-2, with TRBD1 identical over 9 bases. Germline loops: CDR1 SQVTM, CDR2 ANQGSEA. The V and J ends lost 1 base and 6 bases, in that order; junction bases with no gene match: 3. The CDR3 runs 13 residues. The CDR3 DNA sequence: TGCAGCGTTGAAGGACAGGGGGTTAATGGCTACACCTTC. Amino acids: CSVEGQGVNGYTF.

The chain has TRBV4-2 and TRBJ1-6; 7 bases agree with TRBD1. The CDR3 is 19 amino acids. Germline assignment: CDR1 LGHNA and CDR2 YNFKEQ. With 0 bases clipped from V and 2 bases from J, the junction kept 10 bases outside the gene matches. The CDR3 DNA is TGTGCCAGCAGCCAAGATTTTTTCCAGGGGGGACCCTATAATTCACCCCTCCACTTT. Encoded protein: CASSQDFFQGGPYNSPLHF.

The V call is TRBV3-1 (or the pseudogene TRBV3-2), the J call TRBJ1-2, with TRBD1 matching 7 bases. CDR1 and CDR2 (germline): LGHDT, YNNKEL (reference sequence). Losses at the gene ends were 1 base for V and 7 bases for J; bases not matched to a gene: 3. This CDR3 spans 13 amino acids. In DNA, the CDR3 is TGTGCCAGCAGCCAAGGACAGGGTTCTGGCTACACCTTC. It yields the protein CASSQGQGSGYTF.

This chain joins TRBV7-2 and TRBJ2-7; TRBD1 aligns across 10 bases. V lost 4 bases, J lost 4 bases, and 4 bases stayed unmatched. This CDR3 has 14 residues. Germline V gene data show CDR1 as SGHTA and CDR2 as FQGNSA. The CDR3 nucleotides read TGTGCCAGCAGCTGGACAGGGGGTACTTACGAGCAGTACGTC. It translates to CASSWTGGTYEQYV.

This clone was picked up one time. The chain has TRBV3-1 (or the pseudogene TRBV3-2) and TRBJ2-3, with 16 bases lining up with TRBD2. V was pared by 1 base and J by 0 bases, with 4 bases of the junction left unmatched. The germline V gene encodes CDR1 LGHDT and CDR2 YNNKEL (reference sequence). The CDR3 has 19 amino acids. CDR3 residues: CASSQVGLAGGISTDTQYF. The CDR3 nucleotides are TGTGCCAGCAGCCAAGTGGGACTAGCGGGGGGGATTAGCACAGATACGCAGTATTTT.

This chain joins TRBV6-5 and TRBJ2-5; tentatively, D is TRBD2 (6 bases). Germline lookup yields CDR1 MNHEY and CDR2 SVGAGI. V was clipped by 5 bases and J by 5 bases, with 12 bases between them. The CDR3 runs to 13 residues. CDR3 loop: CASSPQGGETQYF. The CDR3 bases are TGTGCCAGCAGTCCTCAGGGAGGCGAGACCCAGTACTTC.

The CDR3 region has the DNA TGTGCCACCTACGGGCAGGGGAACACTGAAGCTTTCTTT. Translated: CATYGQGNTEAFF. The chain is built from TRBV7-9 and TRBJ1-1, with TRBD1 as a possible D gene (5 bases). The CDR3 consists of 13 residues. Trimming shortened V by 10 bases and J by 1 base, and 13 bases separated the two germline ends. In germline, CDR1 is SEHNR, CDR2 FQNEAQ (reference sequence).

In this sample, this clone turned up once. This chain joins TRBV9 and TRBJ1-6, with D maybe TRBD1 (5 bases). Germline lookup yields CDR1 SGDLS and CDR2 YYNGEE. There are 16 residues in the CDR3. V was clipped by 0 bases and J by 7 bases, with 14 bases between them. In DNA, the CDR3 is TGTGCCAGCAGCGTAGGAATCGGGGGAGTAAATTCACCCCTCCACTTT. Translation gives CASSVGIGGVNSPLHF. Full variable domain (missing parts from reference TRBV9 and TRBJ1-6): DSGVTQTPKHLITATGQRVTLRCSPRSGDLSVYWYQQSLDQGLQFLIQYYNGEERAKGNILERFSAQQFPDLHSELNLSSLELGDSALYFCASSVGIGGVNSPLHFGNGTRLTVT.

The V gene is TRBV28, the J gene TRBJ1-5; perhaps TRBD1 as D (5 bases). The CDR3 is made up of 15 amino acids. Germline V gene sequence: CDR1 MDHEN, CDR2 SYDVKM. The V end was cut by 5 bases, the J end by 6 bases, with 17 bases between. The DNA of the CDR3 is TGTGCCAGCAGTCTGGACATCGGGAGTAGTCAGCCCCAGCATTTT. Its protein product is CASSLDIGSSQPQHF.

DNA of the CDR3: TGTGCCACCAGTGATTCGAAACGGGGGGGCGGAAGCACAGATACGCAGTATTTT. This translates into CATSDSKRGGGSTDTQYF. The chain couples TRBV24-1 to TRBJ2-3; 8 bases line up with TRBD2. The germline CDR1 and CDR2 sequences are KGHDR and SFDVKD. V was clipped by 2 bases and J by 0 bases; unmatched bases: 9. The CDR3 contains 18 residues.

The chain combines TRBV5-6 with TRBJ2-7; no clear D. The CDR3 covers 13 residues. Germline CDR1 and CDR2: SGHDT and YYEEEE. The V and J ends lost 0 bases and 1 base respectively, with 5 bases between them. Here the CDR3 reads CASSLDNSYEQYF. The CDR3 bases are TGTGCCAGCAGCTTGGACAATTCCTACGAGCAGTACTTC.

This clone has just a few counts. This chain uses TRBV2 with TRBJ2-3; TRBD2 aligns across 11 bases. The germline gives CDR1 SNHLY, CDR2 FYNNEI. The V segment lost 5 bases and the J segment 1 base; nucleotides outside the gene matches: 11. The CDR3 has 18 amino acids. The CDR3 DNA sequence: TGTGCCAGCAGTACTCTAGCGGGGGGAAGATTTGGCACAGATACGCAGTATTTT. Translating gives CASSTLAGGRFGTDTQYF.

The genes are TRBV7-8 and TRBJ2-1; weak D call: TRBD2 (6 bases). Trimming took off 5 bases at V and 6 bases at J, with 11 bases between the two ends. Germline V gene lookup returns CDR1 SGHVS and CDR2 FQNEAQ. The CDR3 spans 13 residues. This CDR3 reads CASSPGGLNEQFF. The CDR3 region has the DNA TGTGCCAGCAGCCCCGGGGGACTCAATGAGCAGTTCTTC.

This clone was seen once. The chain has TRBV21-1 and TRBJ1-1; TRBD1 is the table's D call, not checked against the DNA. TRBV21-1 is a recognized pseudogene. The CDR3 extends over 11 amino acids. CDR3 residues: CASSKGWGQIF. The CDR3 region has the DNA TGTGCCAGCAGCAAAGGGTGGGGACAGATTTTT.

V is TRBV10-3 and J is TRBJ2-1; possible D gene TRBD2, 5 bases. With 11 bases removed from V and 7 bases from J, the gap between germline ends came to 21 bases. This CDR3 is built from 14 residues. Per germline, CDR1 ENHRY and CDR2 SYGVKD. The CDR3 sequence: CASSSDGSANEQFF. The CDR3 DNA follows: TGTGCCTCATCGTCCGATGGGAGTGCGAATGAGCAGTTCTTC.